This TCR beta chain was sequenced in a study of blood T cell repertoires in COVID-19. The germline CDR1 and CDR2 sequences are MNHEY and SVGEGT. CDR3 length: 14 residues. Trimming pared 6 bases from V and 6 bases from J, leaving 18 bases between. Sequenced by immunoSEQ multiplex PCR; TCRdb stores in-frame clones only, minus some. The repertoire holds 130,000 or so clones, with under 85% as singletons. This clone was observed a few times. The TCR sequence derives from a human donor in a cohort sampled during active COVID-19. Material: peripheral blood. V is TRBV6-2 or TRBV6-3 and J is TRBJ2-7, with D possibly matching TRBD2 (5 bases). The CDR3 here is CASSNLGGGSEQYF. The CDR3 nucleotides are TGTGCCAGCAGCAATTTAGGAGGCGGCTCCGAGCAGTACTTC.